This T cell receptor (beta chain) was sequenced during a study of early T cells in non-severe SARS-CoV-2 infection. Turning to the study itself: Whole-blood bulk RNA, unsorted, was sequenced, and chains were unpaired.

This clonotype has only a few counts. Antigen specificity is unknown. Germline CDR1 DFQATT, CDR2 SNEGSKA (reference sequence). The CDR3 extends over 17 amino acids. V shed 4 bases and J 0 bases; nucleotides not matched to a gene: 13. The TCR library protocol attached unique molecular identifiers to the individual cDNA molecules. TCRdb passed the 5' RACE reads through MiXCR, listing each CDR3 protein once. The sample has roughly 72,000 distinct CDR3 sequences, more than 10% seen once. Whole-study results and caveats: The VDJdb matching leaned toward anti-spike CD8 responses and overlooked private and CD4 specificities.

The V gene is TRBV20-1, the J gene TRBJ2-7, with 9 bases that match TRBD2. Material for sequencing was whole blood. The clonotype comes from an adult who was a healthcare worker with PCR-confirmed SARS-CoV-2 infection or an uninfected control (not recorded which). The CDR3 region is CSAKSGELAGFSYEQYF. DNA for the CDR3: TGCAGTGCTAAGTCGGGGGAACTAGCGGGTTTCTCCTACGAGCAGTACTTC.